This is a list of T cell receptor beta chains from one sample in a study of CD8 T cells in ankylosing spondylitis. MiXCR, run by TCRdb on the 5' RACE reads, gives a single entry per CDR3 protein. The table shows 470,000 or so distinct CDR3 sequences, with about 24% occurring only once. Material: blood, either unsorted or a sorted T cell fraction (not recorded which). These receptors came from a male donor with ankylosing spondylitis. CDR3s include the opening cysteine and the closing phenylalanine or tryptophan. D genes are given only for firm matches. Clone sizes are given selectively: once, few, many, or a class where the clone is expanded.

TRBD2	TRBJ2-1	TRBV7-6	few	TGTGCCAGCAGCCAGGCGGGAGGTGTCAATGAGCAGTTCTTC	CASSQAGGVNEQFF
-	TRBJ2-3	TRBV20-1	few	TGCAGTGCTAGAGATCCCCGGCGAAGCACAGATACGCAGTATTTT	CSARDPRRSTDTQYF
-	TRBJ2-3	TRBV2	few	TGTGCCAGCGGGAGGACAGCTAGCACAGATACGCAGTATTTT	CASGRTASTDTQYF
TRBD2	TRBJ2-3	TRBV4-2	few	TGTGCCAGCAGCCAAGAGCTAGCGGGTAGCACAGATACGCAGTATTTT	CASSQELAGSTDTQYF
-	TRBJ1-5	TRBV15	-	TGTGCCACCAGCAGAGAGGCGGGCCAGCCCCAGCATTTT	CATSREAGQPQHF
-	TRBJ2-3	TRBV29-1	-	TGCAGCGTTGCCCTACAGGGATTTAGCACAGATACGCAGTATTTT	CSVALQGFSTDTQYF
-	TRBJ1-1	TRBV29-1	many	TGCAGCGTTGGTGCAGGGTGGGGGATGAACACTGAAGCTTTCTTT	CSVGAGWGMNTEAFF
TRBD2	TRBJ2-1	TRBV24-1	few	TGTGCCACCAGTGATTTGAAGCTAGCGGGAGTTGGCGGATCGGACAATGAGCAGTTCTTC	CATSDLKLAGVGGSDNEQFF
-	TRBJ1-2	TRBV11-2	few	TGTGCCAGCTTTGGGCCCGGTGGCTACACCTTC	CASFGPGGYTF
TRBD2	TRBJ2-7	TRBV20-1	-	TGCAGTGCTCAAACTAGCGGGAGTGGCTACGAGCAGTACTTC	CSAQTSGSGYEQYF
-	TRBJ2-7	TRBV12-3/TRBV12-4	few	TGTGCCAGCAGTTTGAAGAACTACGAGCAGTACTTC	CASSLKNYEQYF
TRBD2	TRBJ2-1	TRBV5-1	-	TGCGCCAGCAGCCCGACTAGCGGGAGGGACCGAATTACCTCCTACAATGAGCAGTTCTTC	CASSPTSGRDRITSYNEQFF
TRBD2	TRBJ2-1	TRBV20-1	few	TGCAGTGCTAGATTCCTAGCGGGAGGGCTGGATGAGCAGTTCTTC	CSARFLAGGLDEQFF
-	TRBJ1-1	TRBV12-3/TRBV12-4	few	TGTGCCAGCAGTCGGAGGCGAACTGAAGCTTTCTTT	CASSRRRTEAFF
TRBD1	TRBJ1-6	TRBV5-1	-	TGCGCCAGCAGCTTCCGGGACAGGGTGCGTGGTAATTCACCCCTCCACTTT	CASSFRDRVRGNSPLHF
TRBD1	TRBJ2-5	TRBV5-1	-	TGCGCCAGCAGCCTAGGGCAGGGGGATTCAGAGACCCAGTACTTC	CASSLGQGDSETQYF
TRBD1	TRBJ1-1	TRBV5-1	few	TGCGCCAGCAGCTCAGGGGGGGGCATCCCTGAAGCTTTCTTT	CASSSGGGIPEAFF
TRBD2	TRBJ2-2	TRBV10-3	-	TGTGCCATAGGACTAGCGGGAGAGCCAACGACCGGGGAGCTGTTTTTT	CAIGLAGEPTTGELFF
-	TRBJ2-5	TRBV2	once	TGTGCCAGCAGCCCCTCCAGGGAAGAGACCCAGTACTTC	CASSPSREETQYF
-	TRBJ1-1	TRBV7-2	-	TGTGCCAGCAGCTTAGCGCAAGATGGTAGGGCTGAAGCTTTCTTT	CASSLAQDGRAEAFF
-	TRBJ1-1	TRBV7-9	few	TGTGCCAGCAGCTACCCGGGGTTGACTGAAGCTTTCTTT	CASSYPGLTEAFF
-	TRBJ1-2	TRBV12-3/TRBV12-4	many	TGTGCCAGCAGTCTCCAGGACAGCTATGGCTACACCTTC	CASSLQDSYGYTF
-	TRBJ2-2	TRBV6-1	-	TGTGCCAGCAGCCCTGGGTCGTGGACCGGGGAGCTGTCTTTT	CASSPGSWTGELSF
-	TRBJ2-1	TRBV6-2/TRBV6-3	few	TGTGCCAGCAGTTATTCGTTTAGCGGAGACTACAATGAGCAGTTCTTC	CASSYSFSGDYNEQFF
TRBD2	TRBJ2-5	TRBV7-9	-	TGTGCCAGCAGCTTCCCTAGCGGGAGGGAGACCCAGTACTTC	CASSFPSGRETQYF
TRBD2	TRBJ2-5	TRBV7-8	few	TGTGCCAGCAGCCCGCAGTGGGAGGGGAGGGGTGCGAAGACCCAGTACTTC	CASSPQWEGRGAKTQYF
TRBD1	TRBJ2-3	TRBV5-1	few	TGCGCCAGCAGCTTGGATGTCAGGGGGCAGGGAGATACGCAGTATTTT	CASSLDVRGQGDTQYF
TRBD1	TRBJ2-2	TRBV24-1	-	TGTGCCACCAGTGATGTCGTAGGACAGGGGAACACCGGGGAGCTGTTTTTT	CATSDVVGQGNTGELFF
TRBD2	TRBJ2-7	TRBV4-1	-	TGCGCCAGCAGCCAAGAGTCGGGACTAGCGGGTCCCTACGAGCAGTACTTC	CASSQESGLAGPYEQYF
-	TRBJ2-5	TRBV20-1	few	TGCAGTGCTAGGGTGGAGGGAGTGGAGACCCAGTACTTC	CSARVEGVETQYF
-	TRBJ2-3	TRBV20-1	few	TGCAGTGCCCTAGAGGGGTGGGGGATCACAGATACGCAGTATTTT	CSALEGWGITDTQYF
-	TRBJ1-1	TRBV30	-	TGTGCCTGGGGGTGGACTGAAGCTTTCTTT	CAWGWTEAFF
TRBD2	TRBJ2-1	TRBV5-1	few	TGCGCCAGCAGCTTGGGGGGACTAGCGGGGAACAATGAGCAGTTCTTC	CASSLGGLAGNNEQFF
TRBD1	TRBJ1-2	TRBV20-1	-	TGCAGTGCTAGCTTTCCAGGACAGGGAGGATTTTACTATGGCTACACCTTC	CSASFPGQGGFYYGYTF
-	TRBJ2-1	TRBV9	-	TGTGCCAGCAGCGTAGTGGTAGGGCCCTACAATGAGCAGTTCTTC	CASSVVVGPYNEQFF
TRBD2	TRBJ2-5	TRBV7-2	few	TGTGCCAGCAGCTTAGTCCTCGGGGGGAGGATCGAGACCCAGTACTTC	CASSLVLGGRIETQYF
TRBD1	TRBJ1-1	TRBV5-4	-	TGTGCCAGCAGCGTGACCAACAGGGGGTACACTGAAGCTTTCTTT	CASSVTNRGYTEAFF
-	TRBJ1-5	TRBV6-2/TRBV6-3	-	TGTGCCAGCAGTTACTCGAGGCAGGGGATAGCAAGGCAGCCCCAGCATTTT	CASSYSRQGIARQPQHF
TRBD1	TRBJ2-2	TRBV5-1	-	TGCGCCAGCAGCCCAGGGACAGACACCGGGGAGCTGTTTTTT	CASSPGTDTGELFF
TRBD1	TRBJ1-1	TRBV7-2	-	TGTGCCAGCAGCCAAAGACAGGGGGCTAACCCTCGTACTGAAGCTTTCTTT	CASSQRQGANPRTEAFF
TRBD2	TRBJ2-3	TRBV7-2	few	TGTGCCAGCAGCTTATCAGCGGGAGGGGGTACAGATACGCAGTATTTT	CASSLSAGGGTDTQYF
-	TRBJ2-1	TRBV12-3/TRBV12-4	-	TGTGCCAGCAGTTCCCGGGCTAATGAGCAGTTCTTC	CASSSRANEQFF
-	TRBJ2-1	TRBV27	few	TGTGCCAGGGGTTTGCGGACAAGTTTTGATGAGCAGTTCTTC	CARGLRTSFDEQFF
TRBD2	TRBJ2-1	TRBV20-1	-	TGCAGTGCACTAGCGGAGCCAAACAATGAGCAGTTCTTC	CSALAEPNNEQFF
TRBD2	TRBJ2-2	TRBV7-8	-	TGTGCCAGCAGCTCCCGAGCGGGAAGTGTCACCGGGGAGCTGTTTTTT	CASSSRAGSVTGELFF
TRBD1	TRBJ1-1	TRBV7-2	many	TGTGCCAGCAAATATGCAGGGGGAACTGAAGCTTTCTTT	CASKYAGGTEAFF
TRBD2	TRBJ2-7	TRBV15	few	TGTGCCACCAGCAGAGCGGGAGGAGAGCAGTACTTC	CATSRAGGEQYF
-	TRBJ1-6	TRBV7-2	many	TGTGCCAGCAGCTTAGACGGGTATAATTCACCCCTCCACTTT	CASSLDGYNSPLHF
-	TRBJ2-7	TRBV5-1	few	TGCGCCAGCAGCGTGGACAGACCTCGGGACGAGCAGTACTTC	CASSVDRPRDEQYF
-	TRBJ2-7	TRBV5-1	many	TGCGCCAGCAGCTTTACCGGGACAACCTACGAGCAGTACTTC	CASSFTGTTYEQYF
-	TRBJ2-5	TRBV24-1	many	TGTGCCACCAGTGATTTCTCGGGGGTAGAGACCCAGTACTTC	CATSDFSGVETQYF
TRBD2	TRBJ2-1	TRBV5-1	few	TGCGCCAGCAGCTTGGTGGCGGGAGTTGGCTACAATGAGCAGTTCTTC	CASSLVAGVGYNEQFF
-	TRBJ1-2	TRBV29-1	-	TGCAGCGTTGATCGACCCGCAGGGTCCCTTGGCTATGGCTACACCTTC	CSVDRPAGSLGYGYTF
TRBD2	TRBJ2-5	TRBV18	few	TGTGCCAGCTCACCACAGGCGGGAGAAGAGACCCAGTACTTC	CASSPQAGEETQYF
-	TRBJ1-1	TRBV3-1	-	TGTGCCAGCAGCCAAGATTCGGGGGCCGGTGAAGCTTTCTTT	CASSQDSGAGEAFF
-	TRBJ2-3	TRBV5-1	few	TGCGCCAGCAGCTTGGCCGGGGTTGGGAGCACAGATACGCAGTATTTT	CASSLAGVGSTDTQYF
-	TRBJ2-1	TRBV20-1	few	TGCAGTGCTAGAGATCCTAGGACCATTATAAATGAGCAGTTCTTC	CSARDPRTIINEQFF
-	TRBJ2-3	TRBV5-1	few	TGCGCCAGCAGCTTGTTTGGAAGGGCAGATACGCAGTATTTT	CASSLFGRADTQYF
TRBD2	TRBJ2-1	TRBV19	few	TGTGCCAGTAGTATACTGAGCGGGAGGGACAATGAGCAGTTCTTC	CASSILSGRDNEQFF
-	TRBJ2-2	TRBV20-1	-	TGCAGTGCTAGTGCTAGCTCCACCGGGGAGCTGTTTTTT	CSASASSTGELFF